This is a list of T cell receptor beta chains from one sample in a study of shared clonotypes between healthy human individuals. Profiled with immunoSEQ multiplex PCR; TCRdb holds only in-frame clones, not every one. Of roughly 400,000 clones detected, about 96% appear once; the ten largest clones hold 0.32%. The sequencing input was memory CD8+ T cells sorted from blood. The receptors shown here come from a young man in good health. The CDR3 runs from the conserved cysteine through the conserved F or W. D genes are given only for firm matches. Part of the rows lack a size; the others show once, few, many or a class for expanded clones.

.,TRBV18,TRBJ1-1,.,CASSNKNTEAFF,TGTGCCAGCTCAAATAAGAACACTGAAGCTTTCTTT
.,TRBV19,TRBJ1-1,TRBD1,CASSLTGGKTEAFF,TGTGCCAGTAGCCTAACAGGGGGAAAAACTGAAGCTTTCTTT
.,TRBV6-5,TRBJ1-3,.,CASSPDWDNEHTIYF,TGTGCCAGCAGTCCCGACTGGGACAACGAACACACCATATATTTT
.,TRBV29-1,TRBJ2-1,TRBD1,CSVDRQGAGNEQFF,TGCAGCGTCGATCGACAGGGGGCTGGCAATGAGCAGTTCTTC
.,TRBV27,TRBJ1-2,.,CASSGQYGGGYTF,TGTGCCAGCAGCGGACAGTACGGGGGTGGCTACACCTTC
.,TRBV18,TRBJ2-5,TRBD2,CASSSTSGRRETQYF,TGTGCCAGCTCATCGACTAGCGGGAGGAGAGAGACCCAGTACTTC
.,TRBV5-6,TRBJ2-7,.,CASSDVYEQYF,TGTGCCAGCAGCGACGTTTACGAGCAGTACTTC
.,TRBV9,TRBJ2-1,.,CASSVVFGSSYNEQFF,TGTGCCAGCAGCGTAGTATTCGGGAGCTCCTACAATGAGCAGTTCTTC
.,TRBV7-2,TRBJ2-1,TRBD2,CASSLVRRLAGYNEQFF,TGTGCCAGCAGCTTAGTTCGGCGACTAGCGGGATACAATGAGCAGTTCTTC
.,TRBV2,TRBJ2-7,.,CASSITGPVGYEQYF,TGTGCCAGCAGTATCACAGGGCCTGTGGGCTACGAGCAGTACTTC
.,TRBV5-4,TRBJ2-5,.,CASSSWSGGAETQYF,TGTGCCAGCAGCTCTTGGTCTGGGGGCGCGGAGACCCAGTACTTC
.,TRBV5-4,TRBJ2-3,TRBD1,CASSPPPGTASTDTQYF,TGTGCCAGCAGCCCCCCGCCAGGGACAGCCAGCACAGATACGCAGTATTTT
.,TRBV30,TRBJ2-3,TRBD2,CAWSAPGLAGGVTDTQYF,TGTGCCTGGAGTGCCCCGGGACTAGCGGGAGGAGTCACAGATACGCAGTATTTT
.,TRBV27,TRBJ1-1,.,CASGAWGSRMNTEAFF,TGTGCCAGCGGGGCATGGGGCAGTCGAATGAACACTGAAGCTTTCTTT
.,TRBV4-1,TRBJ1-1,.,CASSQWVGARNTEAFF,TGCGCCAGCAGCCAGTGGGTCGGGGCCAGGAACACTGAAGCTTTCTTT
.,TRBV5-6,TRBJ2-1,TRBD2,CASSLDSGRANEQFF,TGTGCCAGCAGCTTGGACAGCGGGAGGGCCAATGAGCAGTTCTTC
.,TRBV6-1,TRBJ1-5,.,CATIDGYSNQPQHF,TGTGCCACCATCGACGGTTATAGCAATCAGCCCCAGCATTTT
.,TRBV11-2,TRBJ2-7,.,CASSPIMQGTSYEQYF,TGTGCCAGCAGCCCAATAATGCAGGGGACCTCCTACGAGCAGTACTTC
.,TRBV2,TRBJ2-7,TRBD1,CENSRDSIHGEQYF,TGTGAAAATTCCCGGGACAGCATTCATGGCGAGCAGTACTTC
.,TRBV5-6,TRBJ1-1,.,CASSLGRTEAFF,TGTGCCAGCAGCTTGGGCCGAACTGAAGCTTTCTTT
.,TRBV9,TRBJ2-6,.,CASSSHGAVGLSGANVLTF,TGTGCCAGCAGCTCCCATGGGGCGGTCGGCCTATCTGGGGCCAACGTCCTGACTTTC
few,TRBV10-3,TRBJ1-2,.,CAISESTIGGYTF,TGTGCCATCAGTGAGTCGACAATTGGGGGCTACACCTTC
.,TRBV5-1,TRBJ2-3,.,CASSLVHLTDTQYF,TGCGCCAGCAGCTTGGTTCACCTCACAGATACGCAGTATTTT
.,TRBV5-1,TRBJ2-7,.,CASSFGGPSSYEQYF,TGCGCCAGCAGCTTCGGGGGGCCGAGCTCCTACGAGCAGTACTTC
once,TRBV7-2,TRBJ2-3,TRBD2,CASSSGLAGGTDTQYF,TGTGCCAGCAGCTCCGGACTAGCGGGGGGCACAGATACGCAGTATTTT
.,TRBV27,TRBJ2-2,.,CASRVANLIGTGELFF,TGTGCCAGCAGGGTAGCGAATTTAATAGGAACCGGGGAGCTGTTTTTT
once,TRBV19,TRBJ2-1,.,CASRDSSYNEQFF,TGTGCCAGTAGGGACAGCTCCTACAATGAGCAGTTCTTC
.,TRBV2,TRBJ2-1,TRBD2,CASSVGTSVYNEQFF,TGTGCCAGCAGTGTTGGGACTAGCGTATACAATGAGCAGTTCTTC
.,TRBV30,TRBJ2-5,.,CAWSVRETQYF,TGTGCCTGGAGTGTAAGAGAGACCCAGTACTTC